This is a list of T cell receptor beta chains from one sample in a study of blood T cells in healthy people across ages. TCRdb independently ran MiXCR on the 5' RACE reads; one entry per CDR3 protein. Here the sample spans approximately 780,000 distinct CDR3 sequences, roughly 26% being singletons. These data were likewise used in another study, on T cells of mothers and their children.

The specimen was blood. The origin of the receptors is a boy aged 10-17 years in good health. CDR3s include the opening cysteine and the closing phenylalanine or tryptophan. Each record gives: D gene, clone size, V gene, J gene, CDR3 protein, CDR3 DNA. The D gene is left open where the match is weak. Size values are once, few and many counts, or a class for expanded clones, and some rows have none.

>TRBD1|few|TRBV6-5|TRBJ1-6
CASSYLPGTGNYNSPLHF
TGTGCCAGCAGTTACTTACCTGGGACAGGGAACTATAATTCACCCCTCCACTTT
>TRBD1|few|TRBV29-1|TRBJ2-3
CSVTDRDITDTQYF
TGCAGCGTGACAGACAGGGATATCACAGATACGCAGTATTTT
>.|few|TRBV3-1|TRBJ2-7
CASSQDGGEEQYF
TGTGCCAGCAGCCAAGATGGAGGGGAGGAGCAGTACTTC
>.|.|TRBV12-3/TRBV12-4|TRBJ2-2
CASSSGGSGELFF
TGTGCCAGCAGTTCCGGGGGCTCCGGGGAGCTGTTTTTT
>TRBD2|.|TRBV20-1|TRBJ2-1
CSARKRGVYNEQFF
TGCAGTGCTAGAAAGCGGGGGGTTTACAATGAGCAGTTCTTC
>TRBD1|few|TRBV28|TRBJ2-4
CASLGRTGGLWYF
TGTGCCAGCCTGGGGCGGACAGGGGGTCTTTGGTACTTC
>.|few|TRBV30|TRBJ2-7
CAWSGAAVDEQYF
TGTGCCTGGAGTGGTGCGGCCGTGGACGAGCAGTACTTC
>TRBD2|.|TRBV6-6|TRBJ2-5
CASSPLGGGYQETQYF
TGTGCCAGCAGCCCTCTTGGGGGGGGGTACCAAGAGACCCAGTACTTC
>.|few|TRBV29-1|TRBJ2-5
CSVRRGSETQYF
TGCAGCGTGCGCCGGGGTTCGGAGACCCAGTACTTC
>.|.|TRBV24-1|TRBJ2-1
CATSDQGSSYNEQFF
TGTGCCACCAGTGATCAGGGGAGCTCCTACAATGAGCAGTTCTTC
>.|.|TRBV30|TRBJ1-1
CAWSEQGGTEAFF
TGTGCCTGGAGTGAACAGGGAGGGACTGAAGCTTTCTTT
>.|.|TRBV5-1|TRBJ2-4
CASSPQGGGGKNIRYF
TGCGCCAGCAGCCCGCAAGGCGGAGGGGGGAAGAACATTCGGTACTTC
>.|few|TRBV6-5|TRBJ1-2
CASRRGVGYTF
TGTGCCAGCAGGCGGGGGGTTGGCTACACCTTC
>TRBD1|.|TRBV5-1|TRBJ1-6
CASSTGQGGSPLHF
TGCGCCAGCAGCACAGGACAGGGTGGATCACCCCTCCACTTT
>TRBD1|.|TRBV27|TRBJ1-4
CASSFTGTADEKLFF
TGTGCCAGCAGTTTCACCGGGACAGCCGATGAAAAACTGTTTTTT
>TRBD1|.|TRBV2|TRBJ2-4
CASSPTGGGDIQYF
TGTGCCAGCAGTCCGACAGGGGGAGGGGACATTCAGTACTTC
>.|.|TRBV6-5|TRBJ1-1
CASSLLKGPMKDTEAFF
TGTGCCAGCAGCCTCCTCAAGGGACCAATGAAGGATACTGAAGCTTTCTTT
>TRBD1|.|TRBV6-5|TRBJ1-2
CASSYRGDSGEYGYTF
TGTGCCAGCAGTTACAGGGGGGACAGTGGGGAATATGGCTACACCTTC
>.|.|TRBV9|TRBJ2-5
CTSSPKGSGETQYF
TGTACCAGCAGCCCGAAGGGGAGCGGCGAGACCCAGTACTTC
>TRBD2|few|TRBV20-1|TRBJ2-4
CSAGGGSVAKNIQYF
TGCAGTGCTGGCGGGGGGTCTGTAGCCAAAAACATTCAGTACTTC
>.|.|TRBV14|TRBJ2-7
CASSQFTGGPYEQYF
TGTGCCAGCAGCCAATTTACAGGAGGGCCCTACGAGCAGTACTTC
>.|few|TRBV3-1|TRBJ1-1
CASSQDKGHRNTEAFF
TGTGCCAGCAGCCAAGATAAGGGACACCGGAACACTGAAGCTTTCTTT
>TRBD1|.|TRBV5-1|TRBJ2-5
CASSFDQGALEQYF
TGCGCCAGCAGCTTCGACCAGGGGGCGCTTGAGCAGTACTTC
>TRBD2|few|TRBV7-9|TRBJ2-5
CASRRLAGEPRETQYF
TGTGCCAGCAGGCGGCTAGCGGGGGAACCAAGAGAGACCCAGTACTTC
>.|.|TRBV28|TRBJ1-4
CASSLALGGYNEKLFF
TGTGCCAGCAGTTTAGCGCTCGGCGGATATAATGAAAAACTGTTTTTT
>TRBD1|.|TRBV7-2|TRBJ1-6
CASSPRTGTNSPLHF
TGTGCCAGCAGCCCACGGACAGGAACCAATTCACCCCTCCACTTT
>.|few|TRBV20-1|TRBJ1-1
CSAPGGHTEAFF
TGCAGCGCGCCGGGGGGGCACACTGAAGCTTTCTTT
>.|.|TRBV6-2/TRBV6-3|TRBJ2-2
CASGKRQSNTGELFF
TGTGCCAGCGGAAAAAGGCAGTCGAACACCGGGGAGCTGTTTTTT
>.|.|TRBV12-3/TRBV12-4|TRBJ2-3
CASSPRDIVTDTQYF
TGTGCCAGCAGTCCCCGGGACATTGTCACAGATACGCAGTATTTT
>.|.|TRBV29-1|TRBJ2-1
CSVVVTPSEQFF
TGCAGCGTTGTGGTGACACCGTCTGAGCAGTTCTTC
>TRBD1|.|TRBV12-5|TRBJ2-5
CASGTGVLETQYF
TGTGCTAGTGGAACAGGGGTTTTGGAGACCCAGTACTTC
>.|.|TRBV14|TRBJ2-6
CASSPNRPGANVLTF
TGTGCCAGCAGCCCAAACCGGCCAGGGGCCAACGTCCTGACTTTC
>.|.|TRBV12-3/TRBV12-4|TRBJ2-5
CASGTAKETQYF
TGTGCCAGTGGGACGGCAAAAGAGACCCAGTACTTC
>TRBD2|.|TRBV12-3/TRBV12-4|TRBJ2-7
CASSLYGPSGGTYEQYF
TGTGCCAGCAGTTTATACGGACCTAGCGGTGGTACCTACGAGCAGTACTTC
>.|few|TRBV6-1|TRBJ1-1
CASSRSRQTEAFF
TGTGCCAGCAGTAGAAGCAGGCAGACTGAAGCTTTCTTT
>.|few|TRBV28|TRBJ1-1
CASSFRHEAFF
TGTGCCAGCAGTTTTCGTCATGAAGCTTTCTTT
>.|.|TRBV29-1|TRBJ2-1
CSAPGREYNEQFF
TGCAGCGCTCCAGGGCGGGAATACAATGAGCAGTTCTTC
>.|few|TRBV4-1|TRBJ2-7
CASSQVDTGPYEQYF
TGCGCCAGCAGCCAAGTGGACACAGGCCCCTACGAGCAGTACTTC
>TRBD1|once|TRBV19|TRBJ1-1
CASKRQGTNTEAFF
TGTGCCAGTAAGCGACAGGGGACGAACACTGAAGCTTTCTTT
>TRBD1|few|TRBV9|TRBJ2-3
CASSANRDRITDTQYF
TGTGCCAGCAGCGCAAACCGGGACAGGATCACAGATACGCAGTATTTT
>.|once|TRBV7-2|TRBJ1-1
CASSLIGDDRDTEAFF
TGTGCCAGCAGCTTAATAGGGGATGACAGAGACACTGAAGCTTTCTTT
>.|few|TRBV28|TRBJ2-7
CASALGIPSYEQYF
TGTGCCAGCGCCTTGGGGATCCCCTCCTACGAGCAGTACTTC
>.|.|TRBV20-1|TRBJ2-6
CSARDHRRPSSGANVLTF
TGCAGTGCTAGAGATCATCGCAGGCCAAGCTCTGGGGCCAACGTCCTGACTTTC
>.|few|TRBV7-2|TRBJ2-1
CASSLRPGSTNEQFF
TGTGCCAGCAGCTTGAGGCCAGGGTCGACCAATGAGCAGTTCTTC
>TRBD2|.|TRBV29-1|TRBJ2-7
CSVGRGNEQYF
TGCAGCGTTGGGCGGGGGAACGAGCAGTACTTC
>.|.|TRBV5-1|TRBJ2-5
CASSGGLRQETQYF
TGCGCCAGCAGCGGGGGATTACGCCAAGAGACCCAGTACTTC
>.|few|TRBV9|TRBJ1-6
CASSVVGRRDSPLHF
TGTGCCAGCAGCGTAGTGGGCCGACGGGATTCACCCCTCCACTTT
>TRBD2|.|TRBV7-2|TRBJ2-3
CASSFTSGRARASTDTQYF
TGTGCCAGCAGCTTCACTAGCGGGAGGGCCAGGGCTAGCACAGATACGCAGTATTTT
>TRBD1|few|TRBV5-1|TRBJ2-2
CASSLPQGAYTGELFF
TGCGCCAGCAGCTTGCCCCAGGGGGCGTACACCGGGGAGCTGTTTTTT
>TRBD2|.|TRBV29-1|TRBJ2-1
CSVESSGGGHNEQFF
TGCAGCGTTGAAAGTAGCGGGGGGGGTCACAATGAGCAGTTCTTC
>.|.|TRBV28|TRBJ2-1
CASSLVMSNEQFF
TGTGCCAGCAGTTTGGTAATGTCCAATGAGCAGTTCTTC
>.|few|TRBV11-2|TRBJ1-1
CASSLVGNIDTEAFF
TGTGCCAGCAGCTTAGTAGGAAATATAGACACTGAAGCTTTCTTT
>.|few|TRBV2|TRBJ1-4
CASSVQGYLATNEKLFF
TGTGCCAGCAGTGTTCAGGGGTACCTGGCAACTAATGAAAAACTGTTTTTT
>.|.|TRBV7-3|TRBJ1-2
CASSPEGFGNGYTF
TGTGCCAGCAGCCCCGAAGGGTTCGGGAATGGCTACACCTTC
>TRBD1|.|TRBV20-1|TRBJ1-1
CSALGQGKRNTEAFF
TGCAGTGCCCTGGGACAGGGTAAAAGGAACACTGAAGCTTTCTTT